This T cell receptor (beta chain) is from a study of T cell responses to AZD1222 COVID-19 vaccine. Study conclusions and caveats: With two AZD1222 doses given, Spike-specific TCR breadth and depth both rose. Seropositive status at baseline applied to only six AZD1222 recipients.

This CDR3 is 15 amino acids long. Trimming shortened V by 4 bases and J by 4 bases, and 15 bases separated the two germline ends. Germline lookup yields CDR1 SGDLS and CDR2 YYNGEE. About this clone itself: What it recognizes is unknown. The same CDR3 can be traced to other DNA sequences in this sample.

TCRdb's copy holds only in-frame clones and misses some; the assay was immunoSEQ multiplex PCR. This table has about 150,000 clones, approximately 94% appearing once. The chain couples TRBV9 to TRBJ1-5; weak D call: TRBD1 (6 bases). The sample was peripheral blood, taken on day 0 of AZD1222 vaccination. The sequence derives from an adult in good health. CDR3 loop: CASSLGGGQNQPQHF. As DNA, the CDR3 is TGTGCCAGCAGCCTAGGTGGGGGCCAGAATCAGCCCCAGCATTTT.